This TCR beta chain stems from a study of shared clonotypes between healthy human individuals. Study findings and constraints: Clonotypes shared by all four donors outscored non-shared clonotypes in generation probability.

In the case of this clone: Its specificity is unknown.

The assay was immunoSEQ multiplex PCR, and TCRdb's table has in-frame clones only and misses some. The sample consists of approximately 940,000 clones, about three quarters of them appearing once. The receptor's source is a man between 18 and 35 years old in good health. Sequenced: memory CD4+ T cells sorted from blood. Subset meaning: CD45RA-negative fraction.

CDR3 in amino acids: CASSIGAGDRGYTF. CDR3 bases: TGTGCCAGTAGTATTGGGGCAGGGGATCGTGGCTACACCTTC. The genes are TRBV19 and TRBJ1-2; tentative D call: TRBD1 (6 bases). The ends were cut back, 3 bases at V and 7 bases at J, with 15 bases in the middle. There are 14 residues in the CDR3. CDR1 is LNHDA and CDR2 is SQIVND in the germline V gene (reference sequence). Variable domain in full (rest from reference TRBV19 and TRBJ1-2): DGGITQSPKYLFRKEGQNVTLSCEQNLNHDAMYWYRQDPGQGLRLIYYSQIVNDFQKGDIAEGYSVSREKKESFPLTVTSAQKNPTAFYLCASSIGAGDRGYTFGSGTRLTVV.